This T cell receptor (beta chain) was sequenced during a study of PD-L1 blockade in urothelial cancer. This clone was found a few times. Only in-frame clones appear in the TCRdb table, and some are missing; sequencing was by immunoSEQ multiplex PCR. Of about 82,000 clones listed, 75% to 90% are singletons. V was cut by 5 bases and J by 4 bases, with 14 bases left in between. Germline values: CDR1 MNHNS, CDR2 SASEGT. The CDR3 spans 14 residues. The material was PBMCs, obtained around atezolizumab (anti-PD-L1) treatment. The sequence came from a woman in her seventies with urothelial cancer. The V and J genes are TRBV6-1 and TRBJ1-1; D call uncertain. The CDR3 nucleotides read TGTGCCAGCAGTCAGACGCGAGGTCCCACTGAAGCTTTCTTT. This sequence encodes CASSQTRGPTEAFF.